The sequence of this T cell receptor (beta chain) was determined in a study of identical twins. A template switching step contributed a universal primer site, while unique molecular identifiers were present in the cDNA. MiXCR, applied by TCRdb to the 5' RACE reads, yields one record per CDR3 protein. The sample holds approximately 1.8 million distinct CDR3 sequences; roughly 35% are singletons and the top ten take 0.25% to 0.3%. This clonotype was seen more than once but under ten times. The antigen remains unidentified. General study points: Out-of-frame alpha sequences shared by twins were enriched for low generation probability.

The CDR3 contains 16 residues. V shed 6 bases, J shed 3 bases, and the junction held 14 bases outside the gene matches. Only healthy Caucasians were included as donors. Material: cord blood. The receptor's source is a newborn girl in good health. The chain employs TRBV12-3 or TRBV12-4 and TRBJ2-7, with TRBD2 identical over 7 bases. CDR3 bases: TGTGCCAGCAGCCCTACCATTGTCAGCGGGGACTACGAGCAGTACTTC. Translating gives CASSPTIVSGDYEQYF.